The 13 T cell receptor beta chains below come from one sample, sequenced in a study of a mutant IDH1 vaccine in newly diagnosed glioma. No antigen has been assigned to these receptors. Sample time point: week 35, safety follow-up. Each vaccine dose was 300 ug of mutant IDH1 20-mer peptide, with topical imiquimod. Produced via immunoSEQ multiplex PCR; TCRdb's table is partial and in-frame only. The data show 30,000 or so clones, almost 80% seen once. Material: PBMCs, obtained from a glioma patient whose treatment included an IDH1 peptide vaccine. All receptors come from a woman aged 30 to 39 with glioma. Some clones in this sample may be carry-over from other donors' samples.

CDR3 loop: CASRVGDSSYNEQFF. CDR3 bases: TGTGCCAGCAGGGTGGGGGATAGCTCCTACAATGAGCAGTTCTTC. The chain has TRBV2 and TRBJ2-1, with D perhaps matching TRBD1 or TRBD2 (5 bases each). The CDR3 has 15 amino acids. Germline V gives CDR1 SNHLY, CDR2 FYNNEI. The V end was cut by 6 bases, the J end by 0 bases, with 12 bases between.

The chain employs TRBV5-5 and TRBJ1-2, with unresolved D. Germline CDR1 SGHKS, CDR2 YYEKEE (reference sequence). Trimming stripped 1 base from V and 8 bases from J, with 6 bases between. The CDR3 extends over 11 amino acids. The CDR3 nucleotides are TGTGCCAGCAGCTTGATGTCAGGCTACACCTTC. The encoded protein is CASSLMSGYTF.

This chain connects TRBV7-9 to TRBJ2-1; 12 positions match TRBD2. The length of the CDR3 is 16 residues. V gave up 1 base and J gave up 7 bases; unmatched junction bases: 5. The V gene's germline CDR1 is SEHNR and CDR2 FQNEAQ (reference sequence). The CDR3 coding sequence is TGTGCCAGCAGCTTAGGACTAGCGGGAGAGGCAAATGAGCAGTTCTTC. This gives the protein CASSLGLAGEANEQFF.

This chain uses TRBV7-2 with TRBJ2-5; D call uncertain. Germline V gene data show CDR1 as SGHTA and CDR2 as FQGNSA. Trimming stripped 3 bases from V and 1 base from J, with 12 bases between. The CDR3 runs to 15 residues. CDR3 sequence: CASSFIGLPQETQYF. DNA for the CDR3: TGTGCCAGCAGCTTTATCGGGTTGCCCCAAGAGACCCAGTACTTC.

The rearrangement links TRBV18 to TRBJ2-5; possibly TRBD2 for D (5 bases). Deletions cut 0 bases from V and 3 bases from J, with 8 bases between. CDR1 and CDR2 (germline): KGHSH, LQKENI. The CDR3 extends over 14 amino acids. CDR3 in amino acids: CASSPPAGKETQYF. CDR3 nucleotides: TGTGCCAGCTCACCACCGGCGGGTAAAGAGACCCAGTACTTC.

The CDR3 nucleotides are TGTGCCAGCAGCTTGATCTCTGAAGCTTTCTTT. It codes for CASSLISEAFF. The chain has TRBV7-8 and TRBJ1-1, with D unresolved. CDR1 SGHVS and CDR2 FQNEAQ come from the germline V gene. The length of the CDR3 is 11 residues. The germline V and J ends were trimmed by 3 bases and 6 bases, with 5 bases remaining between them.

The chain combines TRBV28 with TRBJ2-7, with 7 bases fitting TRBD1. This CDR3 region has 13 residues. From germline, CDR1 is MDHEN and CDR2 SYDVKM. Losses at the gene ends were 10 bases for V and 0 bases for J; bases not matched to a gene: 6. The CDR3 nucleotides are TGTGCCACCTGGGGACAGTTCTCCTACGAGCAGTACTTC. This translates into CATWGQFSYEQYF.

This chain connects TRBV19 to TRBJ1-1; weak D call: TRBD1 (6 bases). The CDR3 runs 16 residues. The V gene lost 8 bases and the J gene lost 4 bases, with 23 bases spanning the gap. Germline V gene lookup returns CDR1 LNHDA and CDR2 SQIVND (reference sequence). The CDR3 is CASRIRGGTYFTEAFF. CDR3 sequence (DNA): TGTGCCAGTCGAATTAGGGGGGGCACGTATTTCACTGAAGCTTTCTTT.

The CDR3 loop reads CASSNLSGANTEAFF. The DNA for the CDR3 is TGTGCCAGCAGCAATCTTTCGGGTGCTAACACTGAAGCTTTCTTT. V gene TRBV21-1 combines with J gene TRBJ1-1. TRBV21-1 corresponds to a pseudogene. The CDR3 is 15 residues long.

This chain uses TRBV29-1 with TRBJ2-1; D is unresolved. The CDR3 sequence is 10 residues long. From germline, CDR1 is SQVTM and CDR2 ANQGSEA. V lost 2 bases and J lost 9, with 5 bases in between. The CDR3 bases are TGCAGCGTTGAAAGAGGTGAGCAGTTCTTC. Translation gives CSVERGEQFF.

The J gene is TRBJ2-7, the V gene TRBV19, with D possibly matching TRBD1 (5 bases). The CDR3 runs 14 residues. Germline CDR1 is LNHDA and CDR2 is SQIVND (reference sequence). Trimming stripped 3 bases from V and 6 bases from J, with 15 bases between. CDR3 protein: CASSMNLRVREQYF. The CDR3 DNA reads TGTGCCAGTAGTATGAACCTCAGGGTCCGCGAGCAGTACTTC.

This clone has just a few counts. The V and J genes are TRBV19 and TRBJ1-2; D is perhaps TRBD1 (5 bases). In germline, CDR1 is LNHDA, CDR2 SQIVND (reference sequence). The CDR3 loop spans 14 amino acids. V gave up 6 bases and J gave up 2 bases, with 13 bases separating them. This chain's CDR3 is CASSPGLGNYGYTF. CDR3 sequence (DNA): TGTGCCAGTAGCCCGGGACTAGGGAACTATGGCTACACCTTC.

The V call is TRBV5-1, the J call TRBJ1-1; D possibly corresponds to TRBD1 (5 bases). Germline V lookup: CDR1 SGHRS, CDR2 YFSETQ. There are 13 residues in the CDR3. V shed 4 bases and J shed 13 bases, with 20 bases lying between them. This CDR3 is CASSPAAPQGGFF. CDR3 nucleotide sequence: TGCGCCAGCAGCCCAGCGGCCCCTCAGGGTGGTTTCTTT.